What follows is one TCR beta chain and its context. This specimen belongs to a study of Ad26.COV2.S vaccination and SARS-CoV-2 variants. Treatment given: roughly 19 received Ad26.COV2.S at low or high dose, single or two shots; roughly five received placebo; per-sample allocation not given. It was on day 63 after the first vaccine or placebo injection that samples were taken. The study used a vaccine consisting of an Ad26 vector that expressed Wuhan-strain SARS-CoV-2 spike. This table comes from immunoSEQ multiplex PCR, and its TCRdb copy is limited to in-frame clones, with some not included. The data hold fewer than 600,000 clones, with 89% observed a single time. V dropped 1 base and J dropped 5; count of bases not matched to a gene: 7. The CDR3 is 16 amino acids. Germline V gene data show CDR1 as SGHVS and CDR2 as FQNEAQ.

The sample consisted of peripheral blood, taken in a trial of Ad26.COV2.S vaccine versus placebo. The chain joins TRBV7-8 to TRBJ1-4, with 7 bases matching TRBD1. This clonotype originated in a person between 18 and 59 years old who received the Ad26.COV2.S COVID-19 vaccine or a placebo. The CDR3 spells CASSLGWTGVNEKLFF. CDR3 coding DNA: TGTGCCAGCAGCTTAGGATGGACAGGCGTAAATGAAAAACTGTTTTTT.